These 6 T cell receptor beta chains were all obtained from the same sample, sequenced in a study of Tregs in tolerant kidney transplant recipients. Clones were read by immunoSEQ multiplex PCR, and TCRdb kept only the in-frame ones, dropping some. The table records about 240,000 clones, approximately 84% of them present only once. The sequenced sample was CD4+ T cells from blood. These receptors all stem from a human donor in good health.

Notes on this clone: Other DNA sequences from this sample encode an identical CDR3 as well. The gene calls are TRBV7-9 and TRBJ1-2; 7 bases agree with TRBD1. CDR1 and CDR2 (germline): SEHNR, FQNEAQ (reference sequence). The CDR3 length is 15 residues. V dropped 5 bases and J dropped 4; count of bases not matched to a gene: 10. CDR3 sequence: CASSPRTGYGYGYTF. The CDR3 nucleotides are TGTGCCAGCAGCCCCAGGACAGGTTACGGCTATGGCTACACCTTC. Combining the CDR3 with reference TRBV7-9 and TRBJ1-2 gives the whole variable domain DTGVSQNPRHKITKRGQNVTFRCDPISEHNRLYWYRQTLGQGPEFLTYFQNEAQLEKSRLLSDRFSAERPKGSFSTLEIQRTEQGDSAMYLCASSPRTGYGYGYTFGSGTRLTVV.

Note on this clone: A read error may produce the germline difference seen at one junction end. Other DNA sequences of this sample code for an identical CDR3. The genes are TRBV6-5 and TRBJ1-1; no firm D call. CDR1 and CDR2 from the germline V gene are MNHEY and SVGAGI. CDR3 size: 14 residues. The CDR3 sequence is CASSYGRGSGEAFF. CDR3 nucleotides: TGTGCCAGCAGTTACGGTCGGGGTTCGGGTGAAGCTTTCTTC.

The rearrangement uses TRBV5-4 and TRBJ2-7, with TRBD1 matching 7 bases. Germline V gives CDR1 SGHNT, CDR2 YYREEE (reference sequence). CDR3 size: 16 residues. The V segment lost 0 bases and the J segment 1 base; nucleotides outside the gene matches: 7. This chain's CDR3 is CASSLEDRVPSYEQYF. The CDR3 DNA follows: TGTGCCAGCAGCTTGGAAGACAGGGTTCCTTCCTACGAGCAGTACTTC.

As for this clone: Other DNA sequences in the same sample also yield this CDR3. V and J are TRBV5-1 and TRBJ1-5, with 9 nucleotides matching TRBD1. CDR3 length equals 15 residues. The germline gives CDR1 SGHRS, CDR2 YFSETQ. The junction had 4 bases not matched to a gene; V was cut back by 2 bases and J by 4 bases. The CDR3 nucleotides read TGCGCCAGCAGCTTAGACAGGGGGGATAATCAGCCCCAGCATTTT. As protein: CASSLDRGDNQPQHF.

In this sample, this clone turned up once. A junction end diverges from the germline sequence, so it may reflect a read error. Additional DNA sequences in this sample encode the identical CDR3. The chain couples TRBV7-8 to TRBJ1-2; TRBD1 matches at 9 bases. CDR3 length: 16 amino acids. Germline assignment: CDR1 SGHVS and CDR2 FQNEAQ. CDR3 amino acids: CASSLAGQGTNYGYTF. The CDR3 coding sequence is TGTGCCAGCAGCCTAGCCGGACAGGGGACCAACTATGGCTACACCTTC.

The chain recombines TRBV10-1 with TRBJ1-4; TRBD1 might be the D (5 bases). Trimming shortened V by 3 bases and J by 4 bases, and 9 bases separated the two germline ends. The CDR3 is 14 residues long. The germline CDR1 and CDR2 sequences are WNHNN and SYGVQD (reference sequence). CDR3 amino acids: CASSDGADNEKLFF. In DNA form, the CDR3 reads TGCGCCAGCAGTGATGGGGCCGATAATGAAAAACTGTTTTTT.